This T cell receptor (beta chain) was profiled in a study of blood T cell repertoires in COVID-19 (TCRdb year 2020). Describing the broader study: Collaborator samples came from the United States, Italy and Spain and covered acute and convalescent phases of COVID-19. The material from the prospective study consisted of cDNA or gDNA derived from T cells, B-cell-depleted T cells, or PBMCs. The dataset comprised deeply sampled blood TCRbeta repertoires from subjects exposed to, actively infected with, or recovered from COVID-19. The repertoires were made available in a free public database intended to serve as a resource for research on the immune response to SARS-CoV-2. The samples were drawn from two sources: the first 160 participants of the ongoing ImmuneRACE study, and fewer than 1,500 subjects contributed by 6 global collaborators. Sample metadata almost always included a de-identified subject ID, COVID-19 status, age in years and sex. Where available, HLA class I and class II types were obtained from metadata supplied by the sample provider rather than from assay-based typing.

Here V drops 4 bases and J drops 10 bases, and the junction holds 7 bases not matched to any gene. The CDR3 starts with the cysteine, ends with the phenylalanine, and has 15 residues. Only the CDR3 DNA stays, 45 bases, in frame from base 1. The germline V gene specifies SGHRS as CDR1 and YFSETQ as CDR2. TCRbeta CDR3 regions were amplified from genomic DNA using the immunoSEQ Assay, a bias-controlled multiplex PCR. Per the source publication's procedure: Within the assay, amplification of reference gene primers was used to estimate how many nucleated cells each sample contained. Sequence reads were collapsed and filtered to measure the absolute abundance of every unique TCRbeta CDR3 rearrangement. For each sample, productive Simpson clonality was calculated by taking the square root of Simpson's diversity index across productive rearrangements. Entries here come from immuneACCESS through TCRdb and include only in-frame sequences with V and J called. Some clones fail to appear in such tables; in the studies checked, an unresolved V gene covers under half of the shortfall, and the cause of the remainder is unknown. D and trimming were read from the DNA, whereas the V and J calls and clone size are those reported in that table. For this sample there are 50,000 to 75,000 clones; roughly four fifths appear just once. The top ten clones comprise approximately 5.1% of the sample.

Collaborating institutions collected whole blood in K2EDTA tubes following their own protocols. For TCRbeta analysis, collaborators shipped samples in one of three forms: frozen whole blood, isolated PBMCs, or DNA extracted from either of those sample types. About this clone: Its antigen is still unknown. No qualities accompany the bases; no much larger clone lies one base away.

What the work shows at the level of the full study, not this receptor alone: How much clinical and demographic metadata was included differed by source and by participant, and the metadata was provided uncurated.

The rearrangement joined TRBV5-1 to TRBJ2-3, with 15 middle bases fitting TRBD2. This clonotype originated in a human donor in a cohort sampled during active COVID-19. The sample was peripheral blood. The nucleotides are TGCGCCAGCAGCGCGGGACTAGCGGGGGGATTAGCGCAGTATTTT. Translated, it reads CASSAGLAGGLAQYF.